These T cell receptor beta chains were read from a single sample in a study of blood T cell repertoires in COVID-19. The repertoire was sequenced with immunoSEQ multiplex PCR; TCRdb's copy has only in-frame clones and lacks some. The sample gives 110,000 to 150,000 clones, about 80% of which show up once; more than 5% is in the top ten. Sequencing used PBMCs or T cells enriched from blood (not recorded which). Source of these receptors: a woman in her forties or fifties who had recovered from COVID-19. Both conserved end residues are part of each CDR3. A D gene is named only where the DNA matches it firmly. The size field is filled for only some rows; it gives once, few, many or a size class.

v_gene,d_gene,abundance,j_gene,CDR3nt,CDR3aa
TRBV7-2,NA,NA,TRBJ1-5,TGTGCCAGCAGCCCTACTGGACTCTATAGCAATCAGCCCCAGCATTTT,CASSPTGLYSNQPQHF
TRBV4-1,TRBD2,NA,TRBJ2-4,TGCGCCAGCAGCCATCTAGGGGCGGGGGGGCCAAACATTCAGTACTTC,CASSHLGAGGPNIQYF
TRBV28,TRBD1,once,TRBJ1-6,TGTGCCAGCAGTACCCCTGGGACAGGGCAAGGTTCACCCCTCCACTTT,CASSTPGTGQGSPLHF
TRBV20-1,TRBD1,NA,TRBJ2-1,TGCAGTGCTAGTGAGGGGACAGGGTCCTACAATGAGCAGTTCTTC,CSASEGTGSYNEQFF
TRBV28,TRBD2,NA,TRBJ2-3,TGTGCCAGCACCAGACCGGGACTAGCGGGGAACTTAGATACGCAGTATTTT,CASTRPGLAGNLDTQYF
TRBV2,TRBD1,NA,TRBJ1-2,TGTGCCAGCAAACGGACAGGGACAAACTATGGCTACACCTTC,CASKRTGTNYGYTF
TRBV28,NA,NA,TRBJ1-5,TGTGCCAGCAGTTTAAGGGGTATGAGTAGCCAGCCCCAGCATTTT,CASSLRGMSSQPQHF
TRBV5-6,NA,NA,TRBJ2-7,TGTGCCAGCAGCTTGGTGACTAGGCCCTACGAGCAGTACTTC,CASSLVTRPYEQYF
TRBV25-1,NA,NA,TRBJ1-1,TGTGCCAGCAGTGAGTCCAAACAGGCCCCGATGAACACTGAAGCTTTCTTT,CASSESKQAPMNTEAFF
TRBV6-5,NA,NA,TRBJ1-1,TGTGCCAGCAGTTACGTGGGGAGAGGCACTGAAGCTTTCTTT,CASSYVGRGTEAFF
TRBV18,NA,NA,TRBJ2-7,TGTGCCAGCTCACCCCTCGGGGACACTCGGGACGAGCAGTACTTC,CASSPLGDTRDEQYF
TRBV5-4,TRBD1,NA,TRBJ1-6,TGTGCCAGCAGCTCGACAGGGGGTTACTATAATTCACCCCTCCACTTT,CASSSTGGYYNSPLHF
TRBV5-1,TRBD1,NA,TRBJ1-3,TGCGCCAGCAGCGCGACAGGGTCTGGAAACACCATATATTTT,CASSATGSGNTIYF
TRBV5-6,NA,NA,TRBJ2-5,TGTGCCAGCGAGGCCCGAGGGTGGGAGACCCAGTACTTC,CASEARGWETQYF
TRBV5-1,NA,NA,TRBJ2-5,TGCGCCAGCAGCTTGGAGTTCAGGGGAATGGAGACCCAGTACTTC,CASSLEFRGMETQYF
TRBV4-1,TRBD1,NA,TRBJ1-3,TGCGCCAGCAGCCAGCCCCCGGCCGGGACAGTCTCTGGAAACACCATATATTTT,CASSQPPAGTVSGNTIYF
TRBV11-2,TRBD1,NA,TRBJ1-6,TGTGCCAGCAGCTTAGAAATGGGACAGGGCCCGAATTCACCCCTCCACTTT,CASSLEMGQGPNSPLHF
TRBV6-5,NA,NA,TRBJ1-1,TGTGCCAGCAGTTTGGACAGCTACACTGAAGCTTTCTTT,CASSLDSYTEAFF
TRBV11-1,TRBD2,once,TRBJ2-1,TGTGCCAGCAGCTTAATTCCGGCGGGGGTTGTCAATGAGCAGTTCTTC,CASSLIPAGVVNEQFF
TRBV29-1,TRBD2,NA,TRBJ2-3,TGCACCTATACGGGGGGTGATACGCAGTATTTT,CTYTGGDTQYF